The 7 T cell receptor beta chains listed next were all sequenced from one sample in a study of cytomegalovirus exposure and HLA in healthy donors. The PCR was carried out with 60 Vbeta primers and 13 Jbeta primers. The repertoire was sequenced with immunoSEQ multiplex PCR; TCRdb's copy has only in-frame clones and lacks some. The sample has roughly 110,000 clones; the top ten hold approximately 6.8%. The sample comprised PBMCs. These receptor sequences come from a middle-aged man in good health and CMV-seropositive.

V gene TRBV19 combines with J gene TRBJ2-1, with D perhaps TRBD1 (6 bases). The CDR3 is made up of 16 amino acids. Germline CDR1 and CDR2: LNHDA and SQIVND (reference sequence). V gave up 2 bases and J gave up 8 bases, with 19 bases separating them. CDR3 sequence: CASSINSEQGIDEQFF. CDR3 bases: TGTGCCAGTAGTATAAATAGCGAACAGGGTATCGATGAGCAGTTCTTC.

This chain connects TRBV27 to TRBJ2-3; TRBD2 aligns across 7 bases. The V segment lost 1 base and the J segment 4 bases; nucleotides outside the gene matches: 2. CDR3 length: 14 amino acids. Per germline, CDR1 MNHEY and CDR2 SMNVEV (reference sequence). CDR3 coding DNA: TGTGCCAGCAGTTTATTTGGACTAGCAGATACGCAGTATTTT. The encoded protein is CASSLFGLADTQYF.

The J gene is TRBJ2-1, the V gene TRBV18, with 11 bases that match TRBD2. Germline lookup yields CDR1 KGHSH and CDR2 LQKENI. This CDR3 comprises 15 residues. Trimming took 5 bases from V and 5 from J; bases not matched to a gene: 5. DNA for the CDR3: TGTGCCAGCTCAGTAGCGGGAGGGCCTAACAATGAGCAGTTCTTC. It codes for CASSVAGGPNNEQFF.

The chain recombines TRBV28 with TRBJ2-3; 7 bases fit TRBD1. Germline V gene sequence: CDR1 MDHEN, CDR2 SYDVKM. This CDR3 region has 13 residues. Losses at the gene ends were 7 bases for V and 5 bases for J; bases not matched to a gene: 6. Here the CDR3 DNA reads TGTGCCAGCAACGGCCAGGGGGTAGATACGCAGTATTTT. Translating gives CASNGQGVDTQYF.

This chain connects TRBV19 to TRBJ2-1; 11 bases align to TRBD2. Germline CDR1 reads LNHDA; CDR2 reads SQIVND (reference sequence). The junction had 5 bases not matched to a gene; V was cut back by 7 bases and J by 3 bases. CDR3 length equals 15 residues. The CDR3: CASTVLAGVYNEQFF. CDR3 nucleotides: TGTGCCAGTACCGTACTAGCGGGAGTCTACAATGAGCAGTTCTTC. Combining the CDR3 with reference TRBV19 and TRBJ2-1 gives the whole variable domain DGGITQSPKYLFRKEGQNVTLSCEQNLNHDAMYWYRQDPGQGLRLIYYSQIVNDFQKGDIAEGYSVSREKKESFPLTVTSAQKNPTAFYLCASTVLAGVYNEQFFGPGTRLTVL.

The V call is TRBV25-1, the J call TRBJ2-5, with D maybe TRBD1 (6 bases). This CDR3 has 11 amino acids. CDR1 is MGHDK and CDR2 is SYGVNS in the germline V gene. The ends were cut back, 5 bases at V and 9 bases at J, with 10 bases in the middle. Here the CDR3 DNA reads TGTGCCAGCAGTACAGGGCCTGCCCAGTACTTC. It encodes CASSTGPAQYF.

The chain joins TRBV30 to TRBJ2-7; 10 nucleotides agree with TRBD2. The CDR3 consists of 14 residues. The germline V gene has CDR1 GTSNPN and CDR2 SVGIG (reference sequence). V lost 1 base and J lost 5; bases outside the gene matches: 5. The CDR3 nucleotides read TGTGCCTGGAGTGGCCTAGCGGGAGTCCACGAGCAGTACTTC. This translates into CAWSGLAGVHEQYF.